What follows are 5 T cell receptor beta chains derived from one specimen sequenced in a study of CD8 T cells in ankylosing spondylitis. No antigen has been identified for these receptors. Findings and limits, study-wide: Within ankylosing spondylitis blood, a TCR beta motif made up of eight highly homologous variants appeared to be characteristic.

TCRdb re-analysed the 5' RACE reads in MiXCR, keeping a single row per CDR3 protein. The table lists about 750,000 distinct CDR3 sequences, around 19% of them singletons, with roughly a fifth in the top ten. Material: blood, either unsorted or a sorted T cell fraction (not recorded which). Every receptor here comes from a male donor with ankylosing spondylitis.

This clonotype was seen more than once but under ten times. The V gene is TRBV5-1, the J gene TRBJ2-6; unclear D gene. The length of the CDR3 is 16 residues. Germline V gene lookup returns CDR1 SGHRS and CDR2 YFSETQ. Trimming stripped 2 bases from V and 2 bases from J, with 11 bases between. The CDR3 DNA reads TGCGCCAGCAGCTTACCTCAAGGGACTGGGGCCAACGTCCTGACTTTC. As protein: CASSLPQGTGANVLTF.

The table lists this clonotype with a few counts. This chain joins TRBV20-1 and TRBJ2-1; perhaps TRBD1 as D (5 bases). V lost 2 bases, J lost 4 bases, and 12 bases lay in between. In germline, CDR1 is DFQATT, CDR2 SNEGSKA (reference sequence). The length of the CDR3 is 14 residues. The CDR3 reads CSARPTDKYNEQFF. The DNA of the CDR3 is TGCAGTGCTAGACCTACGGACAAATACAATGAGCAGTTCTTC.

This chain joins TRBV5-1 and TRBJ1-1; D possibly corresponds to TRBD1 (5 bases). CDR1 SGHRS and CDR2 YFSETQ come from the germline V gene. Trimming removed 0 bases from V and 0 bases from J, with 12 bases in between. This CDR3 comprises 16 residues. The CDR3 coding sequence is TGCGCCAGCAGCTTGGCCTCGCTGGGGGTGAACACTGAAGCTTTCTTT. Residues: CASSLASLGVNTEAFF.

The sample holds a few counts of this clonotype. CDR3 residues: CASSPHRGEAFF. The CDR3 nucleotides are TGTGCCAGCAGCCCCCACAGGGGTGAAGCTTTCTTT. The rearrangement joins TRBV6-5 to TRBJ1-1, with 7 bases identical to TRBD1. Trimming took 6 bases from V and 7 from J; bases not matched to a gene: 5. Germline CDR1 is MNHEY and CDR2 is SVGAGI. The CDR3 has 12 amino acids.

CDR3 residues: CASSEFGDRYNEQFF. For the CDR3, the DNA is TGTGCCAGCAGTGAATTTGGGGACAGATACAATGAGCAGTTCTTC. The V and J genes are TRBV6-1 and TRBJ2-1; 7 nucleotides match TRBD1. CDR3 length: 15 residues. Trimming at V came to 2 bases and at J to 4 bases, leaving 5 bases not matched to a gene. Germline CDR1 MNHNS, CDR2 SASEGT.